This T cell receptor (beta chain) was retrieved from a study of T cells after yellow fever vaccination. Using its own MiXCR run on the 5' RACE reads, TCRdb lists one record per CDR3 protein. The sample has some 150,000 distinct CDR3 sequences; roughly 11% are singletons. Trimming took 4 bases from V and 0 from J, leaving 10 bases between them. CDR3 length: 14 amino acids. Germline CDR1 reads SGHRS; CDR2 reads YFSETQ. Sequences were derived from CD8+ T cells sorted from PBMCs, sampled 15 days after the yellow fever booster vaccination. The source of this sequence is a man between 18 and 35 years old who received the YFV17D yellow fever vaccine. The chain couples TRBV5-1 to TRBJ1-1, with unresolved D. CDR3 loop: CASSLGLMNTEAFF. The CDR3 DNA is TGCGCCAGCAGCCTAGGACTGATGAACACTGAAGCTTTCTTT.